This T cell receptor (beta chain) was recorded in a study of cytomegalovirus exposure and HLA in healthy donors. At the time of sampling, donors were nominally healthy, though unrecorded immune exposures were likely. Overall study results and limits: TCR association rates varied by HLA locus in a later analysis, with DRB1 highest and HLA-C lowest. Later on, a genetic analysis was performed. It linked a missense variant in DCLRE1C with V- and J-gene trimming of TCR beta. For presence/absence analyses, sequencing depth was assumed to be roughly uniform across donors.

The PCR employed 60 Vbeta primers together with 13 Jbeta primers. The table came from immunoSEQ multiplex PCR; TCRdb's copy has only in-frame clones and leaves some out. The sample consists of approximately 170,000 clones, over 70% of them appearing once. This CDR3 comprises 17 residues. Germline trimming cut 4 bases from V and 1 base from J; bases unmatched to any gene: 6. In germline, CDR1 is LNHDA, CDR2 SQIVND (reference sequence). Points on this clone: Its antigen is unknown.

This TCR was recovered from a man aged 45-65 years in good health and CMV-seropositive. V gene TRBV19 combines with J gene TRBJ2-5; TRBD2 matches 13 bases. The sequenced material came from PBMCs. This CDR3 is CASSTRLAGGIQETQYF. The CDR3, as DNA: TGTGCCAGTAGTACCAGACTAGCGGGGGGTATCCAAGAGACCCAGTACTTC.